This is a list of T cell receptor beta chains from one sample in a study of cytomegalovirus exposure and HLA in healthy donors. Profiled with immunoSEQ multiplex PCR; TCRdb holds only in-frame clones, not every one. The sample records around 110,000 clones, 81% being singletons. The sample consisted of PBMCs. These receptors originate from a woman aged 25-40 years in good health and CMV-seronegative. CDR3s include the opening cysteine and the closing phenylalanine or tryptophan. Each record gives: V gene, J gene, CDR3 protein.

v_call: TRBV5-1; j_call: TRBJ2-1; cdr3_aa: CASSGGGQGYNEQFF
v_call: TRBV27; j_call: TRBJ2-5; cdr3_aa: CASSLGLGLAGVPETQYF
v_call: TRBV11-2; j_call: TRBJ2-4; cdr3_aa: CASSGPAKNIQYF
v_call: TRBV10-2; j_call: TRBJ2-7; cdr3_aa: CASSDAPSKGSEDEQYF
v_call: TRBV5-5; j_call: TRBJ2-1; cdr3_aa: CASSLGTYNEQFF
v_call: TRBV7-8; j_call: TRBJ1-2; cdr3_aa: CASSPGQGDYGYTF
v_call: TRBV7-2; j_call: TRBJ2-7; cdr3_aa: CASSLLAGADLEQYF
v_call: TRBV6-1; j_call: TRBJ2-7; cdr3_aa: CASSVDSPYEQYF
v_call: TRBV6-6; j_call: TRBJ2-7; cdr3_aa: CASSYLGAQQYF
v_call: TRBV6-5; j_call: NA; cdr3_aa: CASRSPYEQYF
v_call: TRBV21-1; j_call: TRBJ2-1; cdr3_aa: CASRSVAGDEQFF
v_call: TRBV5-1; j_call: NA; cdr3_aa: CASSAGLDIHEQYF
v_call: TRBV7-2; j_call: TRBJ1-5; cdr3_aa: CASSLRGHDNQPQHF
v_call: TRBV7-9; j_call: TRBJ2-7; cdr3_aa: CASARQGFYEQYF
v_call: TRBV19; j_call: TRBJ2-1; cdr3_aa: CASSIRRLELTANEQFF
v_call: TRBV28; j_call: TRBJ1-2; cdr3_aa: CASSSWRGQAKYGYTF
v_call: TRBV28; j_call: TRBJ1-2; cdr3_aa: CASGNRGIGYGYTF
v_call: TRBV2; j_call: TRBJ2-5; cdr3_aa: CASRDRGETQYF
v_call: TRBV6-1; j_call: TRBJ2-7; cdr3_aa: CASSLQGTAYEQYF
v_call: TRBV6-5; j_call: TRBJ2-2; cdr3_aa: CASSYGTRGNTGELFF
v_call: TRBV14; j_call: TRBJ1-6; cdr3_aa: CASSQDLGRGSSPLHF
v_call: TRBV11-2; j_call: TRBJ1-2; cdr3_aa: CASSLDGRGGYTF
v_call: TRBV4-3; j_call: TRBJ2-1; cdr3_aa: CASSPPEEGAEQFF
v_call: TRBV4-2; j_call: TRBJ1-4; cdr3_aa: CASSRQSRNNEKLFF
v_call: TRBV7-3; j_call: TRBJ2-2; cdr3_aa: CASSLTKTGDTGELFF
v_call: TRBV30; j_call: TRBJ2-5; cdr3_aa: CAWSVPGGGQETQYF
v_call: TRBV5-1; j_call: NA; cdr3_aa: CASSLAPSGSLYEQYF
v_call: TRBV9; j_call: TRBJ2-1; cdr3_aa: CASSPRTSERAYNEQFF
v_call: TRBV28; j_call: TRBJ1-3; cdr3_aa: CASSFRVGGNTIYF
v_call: TRBV6-6; j_call: TRBJ2-7; cdr3_aa: CASSPTSSYEQYF
v_call: TRBV30; j_call: TRBJ2-5; cdr3_aa: CAWTGSGRETQYF
v_call: TRBV6-1; j_call: TRBJ2-4; cdr3_aa: CASSATSGTRGKNIQYF
v_call: TRBV5-4; j_call: TRBJ2-7; cdr3_aa: CASSPPGLAGGMEQYF
v_call: TRBV7-2; j_call: TRBJ2-3; cdr3_aa: CASSPSGTADTQYF
v_call: TRBV6-5; j_call: TRBJ2-5; cdr3_aa: CASSSTGRPGQETQYF
v_call: TRBV7-3; j_call: TRBJ1-2; cdr3_aa: CASSLNAFNYGYTF
v_call: TRBV7-8; j_call: TRBJ1-1; cdr3_aa: CASSLEGGHTREAFF
v_call: TRBV7-9; j_call: TRBJ2-7; cdr3_aa: CASSLEHRSYEQYF
v_call: TRBV5-1; j_call: TRBJ1-1; cdr3_aa: CASSYGTTNTEAFF
v_call: TRBV18; j_call: TRBJ2-1; cdr3_aa: CASSPPGTSLNEQFF
v_call: TRBV28; j_call: TRBJ2-6; cdr3_aa: CASGQAQFGANVLTF
v_call: TRBV28; j_call: TRBJ2-7; cdr3_aa: CASSSSGQGYEQYF
v_call: TRBV7-7; j_call: TRBJ2-7; cdr3_aa: CASSAYGGTADEQYF
v_call: TRBV19; j_call: TRBJ1-4; cdr3_aa: CASSTPTGGSEKLFF
v_call: TRBV6-5; j_call: TRBJ2-3; cdr3_aa: CASSYDLGTDTQYF
v_call: TRBV18; j_call: TRBJ2-1; cdr3_aa: CASSPGSNEQFF
v_call: TRBV28; j_call: TRBJ2-1; cdr3_aa: CASSFQSYNEQFF
v_call: TRBV7-2; j_call: TRBJ2-2; cdr3_aa: CASSPRGTSGSVGELFF
v_call: TRBV27; j_call: TRBJ2-1; cdr3_aa: CASSPAGLGYEQFF
v_call: TRBV19; j_call: TRBJ2-1; cdr3_aa: CAIGSYNEQFF
v_call: TRBV6-1; j_call: TRBJ2-5; cdr3_aa: CASSEDSWGETQYF
v_call: TRBV27; j_call: TRBJ2-7; cdr3_aa: CASSLGTSGEQYF
v_call: TRBV4-2; j_call: TRBJ2-7; cdr3_aa: CASSQGGVPYEQYF
v_call: TRBV6-1; j_call: TRBJ2-1; cdr3_aa: CASSERASGRAASNEQFF
v_call: TRBV5-6; j_call: TRBJ2-3; cdr3_aa: CASSSRHFYTDTQYF
v_call: TRBV29-1; j_call: TRBJ1-4; cdr3_aa: CSALTGDGYEKLFF
v_call: TRBV11-2; j_call: TRBJ2-7; cdr3_aa: CASSFDRDSYYEQYF
v_call: TRBV28; j_call: TRBJ2-7; cdr3_aa: CASRRTGGGEQYF
v_call: TRBV7-2; j_call: TRBJ2-7; cdr3_aa: CASSVSSGNPYEQYF